This TCR beta chain was sequenced during a study of T cells in Graves' hyperthyroidism and ophthalmopathy. Overall study results and limits: Clonotypes that were expanded in thyroid above 0.001 mostly appeared in blood too.

Germline CDR1 reads PRHDT; CDR2 reads FYEKMQ (reference sequence). CDR3 length: 15 residues. The V and J ends lost 5 bases and 5 bases respectively, with 18 bases between them. This clonotype was seen a few times. The target antigen is unknown. TCR beta CDR3 sequences were amplified from RNA transcripts. Researchers ran a first-round RT-PCR on the TCR CDR3 using the HTBI primer set. TCRdb independently ran MiXCR on the multiplex PCR reads; one entry per CDR3 protein. Of approximately 480,000 distinct CDR3 sequences in the sample, roughly 20% were seen once. V gene TRBV13 combines with J gene TRBJ2-5; possibly TRBD1 for D (6 bases). Sequenced material: blood. The TCR comes from a man in his late teens or twenties with Graves' hyperthyroidism. This CDR3 is CASSPYAGDAETQYF. DNA for the CDR3: TGTGCCAGCAGCCCGTACGCAGGGGACGCGGAGACCCAGTACTTC.